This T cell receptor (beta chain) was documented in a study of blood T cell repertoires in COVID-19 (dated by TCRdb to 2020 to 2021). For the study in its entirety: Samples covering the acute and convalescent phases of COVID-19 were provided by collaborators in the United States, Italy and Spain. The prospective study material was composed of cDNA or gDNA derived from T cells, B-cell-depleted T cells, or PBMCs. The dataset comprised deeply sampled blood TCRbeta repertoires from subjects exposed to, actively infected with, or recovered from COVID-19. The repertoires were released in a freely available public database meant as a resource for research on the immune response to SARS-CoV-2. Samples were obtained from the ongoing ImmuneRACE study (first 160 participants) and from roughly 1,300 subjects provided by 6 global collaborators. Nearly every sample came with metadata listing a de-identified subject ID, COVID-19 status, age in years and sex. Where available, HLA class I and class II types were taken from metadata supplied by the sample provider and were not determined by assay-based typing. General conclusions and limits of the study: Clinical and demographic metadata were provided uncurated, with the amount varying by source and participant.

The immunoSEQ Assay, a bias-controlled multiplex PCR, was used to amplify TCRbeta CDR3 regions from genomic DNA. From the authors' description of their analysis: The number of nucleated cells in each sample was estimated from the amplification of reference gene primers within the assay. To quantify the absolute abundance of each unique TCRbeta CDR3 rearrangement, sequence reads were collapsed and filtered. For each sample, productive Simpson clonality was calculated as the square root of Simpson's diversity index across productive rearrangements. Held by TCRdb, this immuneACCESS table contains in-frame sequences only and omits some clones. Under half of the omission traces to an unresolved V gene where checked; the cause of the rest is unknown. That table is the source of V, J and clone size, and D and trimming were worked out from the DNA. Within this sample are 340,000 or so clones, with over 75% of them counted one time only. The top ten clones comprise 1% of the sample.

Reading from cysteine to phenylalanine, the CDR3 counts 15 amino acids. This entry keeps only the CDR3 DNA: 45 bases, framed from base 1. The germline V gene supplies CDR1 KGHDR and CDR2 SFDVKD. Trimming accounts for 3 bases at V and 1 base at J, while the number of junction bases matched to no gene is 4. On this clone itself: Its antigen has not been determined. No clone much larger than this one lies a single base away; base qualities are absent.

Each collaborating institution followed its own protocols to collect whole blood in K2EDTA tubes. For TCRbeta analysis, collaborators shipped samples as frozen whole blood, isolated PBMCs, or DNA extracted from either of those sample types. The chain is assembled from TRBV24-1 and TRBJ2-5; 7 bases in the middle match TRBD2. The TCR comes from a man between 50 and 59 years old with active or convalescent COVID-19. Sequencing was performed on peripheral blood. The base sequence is TGTGCCACCAGTGATCCAAGCGGGGCCCAAGAGACCCAGTACTTC. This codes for CATSDPSGAQETQYF.